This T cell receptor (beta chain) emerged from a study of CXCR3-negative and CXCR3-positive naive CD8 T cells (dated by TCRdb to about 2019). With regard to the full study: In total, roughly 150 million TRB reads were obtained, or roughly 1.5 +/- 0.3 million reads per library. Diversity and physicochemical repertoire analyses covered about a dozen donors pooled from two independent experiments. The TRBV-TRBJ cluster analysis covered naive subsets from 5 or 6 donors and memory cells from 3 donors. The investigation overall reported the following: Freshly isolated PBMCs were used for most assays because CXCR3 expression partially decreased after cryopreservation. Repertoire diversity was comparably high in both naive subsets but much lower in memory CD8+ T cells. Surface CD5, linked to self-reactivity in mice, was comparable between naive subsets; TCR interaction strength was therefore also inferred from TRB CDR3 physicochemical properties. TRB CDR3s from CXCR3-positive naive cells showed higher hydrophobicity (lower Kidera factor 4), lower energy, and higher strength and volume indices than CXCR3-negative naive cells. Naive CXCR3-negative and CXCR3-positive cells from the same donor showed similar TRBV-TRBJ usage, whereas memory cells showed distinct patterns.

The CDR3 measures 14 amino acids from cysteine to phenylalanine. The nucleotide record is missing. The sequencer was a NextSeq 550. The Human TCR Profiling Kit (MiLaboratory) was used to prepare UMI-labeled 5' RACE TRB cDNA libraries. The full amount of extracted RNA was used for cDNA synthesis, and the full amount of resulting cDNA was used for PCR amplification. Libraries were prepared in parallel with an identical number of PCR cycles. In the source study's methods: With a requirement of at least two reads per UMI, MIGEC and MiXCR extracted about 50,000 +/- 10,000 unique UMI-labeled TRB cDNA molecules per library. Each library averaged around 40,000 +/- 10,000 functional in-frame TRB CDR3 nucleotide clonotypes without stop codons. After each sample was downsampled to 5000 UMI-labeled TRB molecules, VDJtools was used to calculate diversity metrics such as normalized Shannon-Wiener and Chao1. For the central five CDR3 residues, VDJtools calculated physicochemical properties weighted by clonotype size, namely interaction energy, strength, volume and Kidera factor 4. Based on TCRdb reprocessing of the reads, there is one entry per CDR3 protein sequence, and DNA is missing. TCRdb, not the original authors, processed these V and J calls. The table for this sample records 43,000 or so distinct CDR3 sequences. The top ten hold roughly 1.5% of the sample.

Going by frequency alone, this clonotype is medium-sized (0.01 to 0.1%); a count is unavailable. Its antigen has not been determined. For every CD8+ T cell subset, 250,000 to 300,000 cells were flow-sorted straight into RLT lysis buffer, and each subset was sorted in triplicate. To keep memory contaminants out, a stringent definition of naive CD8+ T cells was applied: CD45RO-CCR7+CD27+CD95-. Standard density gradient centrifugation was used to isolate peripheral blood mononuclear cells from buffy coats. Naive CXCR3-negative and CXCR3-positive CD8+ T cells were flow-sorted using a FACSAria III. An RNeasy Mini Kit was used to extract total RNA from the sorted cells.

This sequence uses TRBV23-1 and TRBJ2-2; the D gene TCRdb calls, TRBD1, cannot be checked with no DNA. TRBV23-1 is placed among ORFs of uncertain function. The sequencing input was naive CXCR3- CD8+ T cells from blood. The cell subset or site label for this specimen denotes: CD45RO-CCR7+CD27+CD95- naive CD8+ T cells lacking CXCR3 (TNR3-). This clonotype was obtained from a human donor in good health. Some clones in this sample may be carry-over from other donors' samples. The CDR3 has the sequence CATPTGVDTGELFF.